One sample yielded the 5 T cell receptor beta chains listed below, sequenced in a study of cytomegalovirus exposure and HLA in healthy donors. Sequencing was performed with immunoSEQ multiplex PCR; in TCRdb, only in-frame clones are kept and a portion is missing. Of some 150,000 clones in the sample, about 89% were seen once. Sequencing was performed on PBMCs. The receptors shown here come from a woman under 30 in good health and CMV-seropositive.

The rearrangement links TRBV5-5 to TRBJ2-5, with D possibly being TRBD1 (6 bases). This CDR3 has 15 amino acids. Per germline, CDR1 SGHKS and CDR2 YYEKEE (reference sequence). Trimming stripped 4 bases from V and 5 bases from J, with 18 bases between. DNA for the CDR3: TGTGCCAGCAGCACAATTTCAGGGGCAGGGGAGACCCAGTACTTC. It specifies CASSTISGAGETQYF.

The chain employs TRBV4-2 and TRBJ1-1; a possible D gene is TRBD1 (5 bases). CDR3 length: 16 residues. V gave up 2 bases and J gave up 0 bases, with 13 bases separating them. Germline assignment: CDR1 LGHNA and CDR2 YNFKEQ. The DNA for the CDR3 is TGTGCCAGCAGCCAATCCCCTGCAGGGATGAACACTGAAGCTTTCTTT. Translated, it gives CASSQSPAGMNTEAFF.

The gene calls are TRBV2 and TRBJ1-6, with 8 bases identical to TRBD1. Germline V gene lookup returns CDR1 SNHLY and CDR2 FYNNEI. The ends lost 5 bases at V and 14 bases at J; junction bases unmatched: 11. The CDR3 is made up of 14 amino acids. Here the CDR3 reads CASSQGAREAALHF. The CDR3 coding sequence is TGTGCCAGCAGTCAGGGGGCCAGGGAGGCGGCCCTCCACTTT.

V usage is TRBV2 and J usage is TRBJ2-3; D possibly corresponds to TRBD1 (5 bases). CDR3 size: 14 residues. Germline V gene data show CDR1 as SNHLY and CDR2 as FYNNEI. With 1 base removed from V and 2 bases from J, the gap between germline ends came to 7 bases. CDR3 nucleotides: TGTGCCAGCAGTGAAGGACAGTACACAGATACGCAGTATTTT. Translated, it gives CASSEGQYTDTQYF.

Concerning this clone: One junction end disagrees with the germline gene, perhaps due to a read error. The gene calls are TRBV19 and TRBJ2-2; TRBD2 matches 7 bases. This CDR3 comprises 16 residues. CDR1 LNHDA and CDR2 SQIVND come from the germline V gene (reference sequence). CDR3 nucleotide sequence: TGTGCCAGCAGTATGACGGGGGGAGTGGGTCCCGGGGAGCTGTTTTTT. Translated, it gives CASSMTGGVGPGELFF. Full variable domain (missing parts from reference TRBV19 and TRBJ2-2): DGGITQSPKYLFRKEGQNVTLSCEQNLNHDAMYWYRQDPGQGLRLIYYSQIVNDFQKGDIAEGYSVSREKKESFPLTVTSAQKNPTAFYLCASSMTGGVGPGELFFGEGSRLTVL.